These T cell receptor beta chains were read from a single sample in a study of vaccination effects on CD4 cells after COVID-19. TCRdb's table, derived via immunoSEQ multiplex PCR, lists solely in-frame clones and lacks some. The sample lists 45,000 or so clones, less than 85% occurring once. Antigens for these TCRs are unknown. The specimen was CD4+ T cells from PBMCs cultured without peptide, collected after COVID-19 vaccination. These receptor sequences come from a human donor who received a COVID-19 vaccine. Each CDR3 is given with its conserved first and last residue. The order of the fields is clone size, J gene, D gene, V gene, CDR3 DNA, CDR3 protein. A D gene is named only where the DNA matches it firmly. Clone sizes are given selectively: once, few, many, or a class where the clone is expanded.

.,TRBJ2-7,.,TRBV6-4,TGTGCCAGCACTGACAGTGCCTACGAGCAGTACTTC,CASTDSAYEQYF
.,TRBJ1-2,TRBD1,TRBV11-2,TGTGCCAGCAGCTCACAGGGGGCCGGCTATGGCTACACCTTC,CASSSQGAGYGYTF
.,TRBJ1-1,TRBD1,TRBV10-2,TGCGCCAGCAGTGAACAGGGGGCGAACACTGAAGCTTTCTTT,CASSEQGANTEAFF
.,TRBJ2-3,TRBD2,TRBV7-2,TGTGCCAGCAGCTTAGCTCTCGGTAGACTAGCGGGGACTAGCACAGATACGCAGTATTTT,CASSLALGRLAGTSTDTQYF
.,TRBJ2-7,TRBD1,TRBV29-1,TGCAGCGTTGCCGGGACAGAAAACTACGAGCAGTACTTC,CSVAGTENYEQYF
few,TRBJ1-1,.,TRBV5-4,TGTGCCAGCAGCTTGAGGGGTAGGGCCATGAACACTGAAGCTTTCTTT,CASSLRGRAMNTEAFF
.,TRBJ1-2,.,TRBV6-6,TGTGCCAGCGCTCCCGGGGGCTTCACTAACTATGGCTACACCTTC,CASAPGGFTNYGYTF
.,TRBJ2-7,.,TRBV30,TGTGCCTCAACAAGATGGGGCGAGCAGTACTTC,CASTRWGEQYF
.,TRBJ2-5,.,TRBV25-1,TGTGCCAGCAGTGAATCCCTCTCCGGGGGACTAGAGACCCAGTACTTC,CASSESLSGGLETQYF
.,TRBJ1-4,.,TRBV4-1,TGCGCCAGCAGCGAACCCTTGGAAAAACTGTTTTTT,CASSEPLEKLFF
.,TRBJ2-1,TRBD2,TRBV2,TGTGCCAGCAGTATGGGGACTAGCAATCTTAATGAGCAGTTCTTC,CASSMGTSNLNEQFF
.,TRBJ2-1,TRBD2,TRBV29-1,TGCAGCGTTGAAGGGCGGGAGTCCAATGAGCAGTTCTTC,CSVEGRESNEQFF
.,TRBJ2-5,.,TRBV27,TGTGCCAGCAGTTTAAATTTCGTTTCCGCCCAAGAGACCCAGTACTTC,CASSLNFVSAQETQYF
.,TRBJ2-5,.,TRBV5-1,TGCGCCAGCAGCTTGGCGTCAGGTCAGGAGACCCAGTACTTC,CASSLASGQETQYF
.,TRBJ2-1,.,TRBV6-5,TGTGCCAGCAGTTACGCCAGGGCTTACGAGCAGTTCTTC,CASSYARAYEQFF
.,TRBJ2-2,TRBD2,TRBV6-5,TGTGCCAGCCTGTGGGGGGGGGCGAACACCGGGGAGCTGTTTTTT,CASLWGGANTGELFF